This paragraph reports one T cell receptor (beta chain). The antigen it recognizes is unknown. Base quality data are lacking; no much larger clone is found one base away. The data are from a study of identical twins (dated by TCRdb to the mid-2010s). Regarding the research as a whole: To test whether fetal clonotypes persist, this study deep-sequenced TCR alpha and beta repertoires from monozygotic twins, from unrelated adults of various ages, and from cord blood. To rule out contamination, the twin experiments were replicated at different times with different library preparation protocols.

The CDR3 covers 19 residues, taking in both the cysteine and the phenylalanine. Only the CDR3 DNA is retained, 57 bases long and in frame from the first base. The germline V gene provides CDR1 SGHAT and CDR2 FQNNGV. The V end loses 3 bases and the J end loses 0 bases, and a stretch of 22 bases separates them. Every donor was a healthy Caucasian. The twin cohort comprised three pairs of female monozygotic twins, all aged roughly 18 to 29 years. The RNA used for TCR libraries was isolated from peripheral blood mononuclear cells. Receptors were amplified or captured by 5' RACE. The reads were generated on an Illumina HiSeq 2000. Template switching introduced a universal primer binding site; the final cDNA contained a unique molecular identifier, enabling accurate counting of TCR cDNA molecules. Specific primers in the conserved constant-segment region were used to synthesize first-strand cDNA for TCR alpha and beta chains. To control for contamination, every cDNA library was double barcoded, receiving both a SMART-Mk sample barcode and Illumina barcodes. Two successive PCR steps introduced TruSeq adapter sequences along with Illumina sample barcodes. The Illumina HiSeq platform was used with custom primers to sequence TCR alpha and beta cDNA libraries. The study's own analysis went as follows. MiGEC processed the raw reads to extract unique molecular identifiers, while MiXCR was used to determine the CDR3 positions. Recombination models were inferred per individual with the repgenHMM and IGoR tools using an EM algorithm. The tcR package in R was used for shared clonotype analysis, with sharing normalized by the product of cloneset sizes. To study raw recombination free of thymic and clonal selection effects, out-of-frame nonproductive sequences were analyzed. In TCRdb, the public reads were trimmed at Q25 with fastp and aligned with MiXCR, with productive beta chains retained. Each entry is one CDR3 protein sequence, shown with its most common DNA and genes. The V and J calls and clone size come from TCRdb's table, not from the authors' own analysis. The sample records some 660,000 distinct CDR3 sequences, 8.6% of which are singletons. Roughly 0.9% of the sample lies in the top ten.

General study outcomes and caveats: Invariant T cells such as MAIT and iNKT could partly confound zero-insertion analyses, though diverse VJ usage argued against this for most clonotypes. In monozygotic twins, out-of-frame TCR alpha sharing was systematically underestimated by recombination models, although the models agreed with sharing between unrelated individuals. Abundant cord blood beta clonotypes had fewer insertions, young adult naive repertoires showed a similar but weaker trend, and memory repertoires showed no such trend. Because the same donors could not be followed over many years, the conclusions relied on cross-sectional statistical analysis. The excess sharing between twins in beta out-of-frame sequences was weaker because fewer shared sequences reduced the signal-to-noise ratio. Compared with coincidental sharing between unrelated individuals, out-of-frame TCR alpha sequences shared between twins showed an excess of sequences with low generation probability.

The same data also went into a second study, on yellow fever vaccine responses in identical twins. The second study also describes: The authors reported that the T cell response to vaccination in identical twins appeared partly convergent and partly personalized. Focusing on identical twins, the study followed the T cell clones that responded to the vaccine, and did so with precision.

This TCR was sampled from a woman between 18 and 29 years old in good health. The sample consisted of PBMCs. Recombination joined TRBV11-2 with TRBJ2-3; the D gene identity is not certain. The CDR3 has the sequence CASSFLLLPSTGSTDTQYF. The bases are TGTGCCAGCAGCTTTTTGTTGCTCCCCTCCACCGGTAGCACAGATACGCAGTATTTT.